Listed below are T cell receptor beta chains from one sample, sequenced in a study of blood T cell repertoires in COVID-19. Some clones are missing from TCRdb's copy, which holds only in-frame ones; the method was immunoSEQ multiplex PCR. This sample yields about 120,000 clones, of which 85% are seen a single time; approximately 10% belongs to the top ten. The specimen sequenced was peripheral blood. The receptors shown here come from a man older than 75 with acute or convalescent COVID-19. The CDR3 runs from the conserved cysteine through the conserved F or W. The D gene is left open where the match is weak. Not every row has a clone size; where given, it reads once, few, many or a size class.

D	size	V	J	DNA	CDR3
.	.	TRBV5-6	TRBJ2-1	TGTGCCAGCAGCTTCGCGGGGATGGAGTTCTTC	CASSFAGMEFF
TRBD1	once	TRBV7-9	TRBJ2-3	TGTGCCAGCAGTCGGGACAGGAGCACAGATACGCAGTATTTT	CASSRDRSTDTQYF
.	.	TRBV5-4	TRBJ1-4	TGTGCCAGCAGCTTGGCCGGGGATCGTGAAAAACTGTTTTTT	CASSLAGDREKLFF
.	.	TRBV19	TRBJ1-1	TGTGCCAGTACCTTACTTACCGAGAGTGAAGCTTTCTTT	CASTLLTESEAFF
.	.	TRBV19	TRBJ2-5	TGTGCCAGTACCATGGGGGGGCACCAAGAGACCCAGTACTTC	CASTMGGHQETQYF
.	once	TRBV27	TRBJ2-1	TGTGCCAGCAGTTTATCGGGCCGTGGGCAGTTCTTC	CASSLSGRGQFF
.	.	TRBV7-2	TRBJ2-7	TGTGCCAGCAGCTTCAGCCGGAGCTCCTACGAGCAGTACTTC	CASSFSRSSYEQYF
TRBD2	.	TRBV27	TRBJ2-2	TGTGCCAGCAGTTTGCGCGGGGGGGACGCCGGGGAGCTGTTTTTT	CASSLRGGDAGELFF
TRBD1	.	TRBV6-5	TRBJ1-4	TGTGCCAGCAGACCGGACAGGGTCGCAGAAAAACTGTTTTTT	CASRPDRVAEKLFF
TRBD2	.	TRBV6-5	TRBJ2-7	TGTGCCAGCATCCCCACGGGAGGGGACTACGAGCAGTACTTC	CASIPTGGDYEQYF
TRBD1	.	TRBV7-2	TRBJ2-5	TGTGCCAGCAACAGGGGCCGACAAGAGACCCAGTACTTC	CASNRGRQETQYF
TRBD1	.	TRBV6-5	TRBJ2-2	TGTGCCAGCCGGGACAGAGTGAACACCGGGGAGCTGTTTTTT	CASRDRVNTGELFF
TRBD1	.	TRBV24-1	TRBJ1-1	TGTGCCACCAGTGGGACAGGGGAGACTGAAGCTTTCTTT	CATSGTGETEAFF
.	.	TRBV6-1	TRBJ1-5	TGTGCCAGCAGTCTACCAGGGGATCAGCCCCAGCATTTT	CASSLPGDQPQHF
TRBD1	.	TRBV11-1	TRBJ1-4	TGTGCCAGCAGCACGTGGACAGGCCCGAATGAAAAACTGTTTTTT	CASSTWTGPNEKLFF
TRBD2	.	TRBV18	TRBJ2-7	TGTGCCAGCTCACCGAGGAGACTAGCGGGAGATATCGAGCAGTACTTC	CASSPRRLAGDIEQYF
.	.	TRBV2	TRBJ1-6	TGTGCCAGCAGTGAAGCGCGAGGGAATTCACCCCTCCACTTT	CASSEARGNSPLHF
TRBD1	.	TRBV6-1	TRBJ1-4	TGTGCCAGCAGTGAAGCAGGGGGCCCTTTTGAAAAACTGTTTTTT	CASSEAGGPFEKLFF
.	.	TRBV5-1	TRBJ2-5	TGCGCCAGCAGCTTGGGGCAGGCCATTCAAGAGACCCAGTACTTC	CASSLGQAIQETQYF
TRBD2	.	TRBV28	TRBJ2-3	TGTGCCAGCAGTTTCAGGGAGGGAGGTGACACAGATACGCAGTATTTT	CASSFREGGDTDTQYF
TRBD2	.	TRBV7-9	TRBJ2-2	TGTGCCAGCAGCTTATATATAGCCTCGGGAGGCGGGGAGCTGTTTTTT	CASSLYIASGGGELFF
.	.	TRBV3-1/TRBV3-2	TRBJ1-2	TGTGCCAGCAGCCAAAACGGAGGCGGACGCTCAAACTATGGCTACACCTTC	CASSQNGGGRSNYGYTF
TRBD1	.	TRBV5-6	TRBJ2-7	TGTGCCAGCAGCTCGGACAGGGGGCACTACGAGCAGTACTTC	CASSSDRGHYEQYF
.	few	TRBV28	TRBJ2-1	TGTGCCAGCCAGGGGGGAACAGTCCGGCAGTTCTTC	CASQGGTVRQFF
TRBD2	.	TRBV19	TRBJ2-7	TGTGCCAGTAGCCTCCCGGGGGGTATTGGGGCGTACTTC	CASSLPGGIGAYF
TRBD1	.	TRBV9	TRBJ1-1	TGTGCCAGCAGCGCCTGGGACAGAGAAGAAGCTTTCTTT	CASSAWDREEAFF
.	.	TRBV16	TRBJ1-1	TGTGCCAGCAGCCAATCCACAGTGGGCACTGAAGCTTTCTTT	CASSQSTVGTEAFF
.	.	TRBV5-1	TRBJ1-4	TGCGCCAGCAGCTCCCCAGGGTCTAATGAAAAACTGTTTTTT	CASSSPGSNEKLFF
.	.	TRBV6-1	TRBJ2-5	TGTGCCAGCAGTGAAGCTGACAGCGTAGAGACCCAGTACTTC	CASSEADSVETQYF
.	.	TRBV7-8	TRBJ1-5	TGTGCCAGCACTCAATCAGGGGCAGACCAGCCCCAGCATTTT	CASTQSGADQPQHF
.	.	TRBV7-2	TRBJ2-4	TGTGCCAGCAGCTTAGAGGCGGGGTTAGCCAAAAACATTCAGTACTTC	CASSLEAGLAKNIQYF
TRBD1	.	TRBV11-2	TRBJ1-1	TGTGCCAGCAGCCGATATGGGACAGGGGGCTTCGACACTGAAGCTTTCTTT	CASSRYGTGGFDTEAFF
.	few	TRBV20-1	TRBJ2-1	TGCAGTGCTGGGAGCAACAATGAGCAGTTCTTC	CSAGSNNEQFF
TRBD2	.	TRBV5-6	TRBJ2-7	TGTGCCAGCAGCGGGACTAGCAACCCCCACGAGCAGTACTTC	CASSGTSNPHEQYF
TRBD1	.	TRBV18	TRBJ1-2	TGTGCCAGCTCACCTACAGGGGGCGGATATGGCTACACCTTC	CASSPTGGGYGYTF
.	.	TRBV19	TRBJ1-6	TGTGCCAGTAGTGCCCGAGTGGGGGCCCCCCTCCACTTT	CASSARVGAPLHF
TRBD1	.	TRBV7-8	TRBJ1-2	TGTGCCAGCAGCTTAGCCGAGACAGGGTCGGGGGGCTACACCTTC	CASSLAETGSGGYTF
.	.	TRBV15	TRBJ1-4	TGTGCCACCAGCAGAGATTATGGGTTCGGGGAAAAACTGTTTTTT	CATSRDYGFGEKLFF
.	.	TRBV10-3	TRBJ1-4	TGTGCCATCAGTCAGACTAATGAAAAACTGTTTTTT	CAISQTNEKLFF
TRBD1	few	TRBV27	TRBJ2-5	TGTGCCAGCAGGGGGACAGGGCAAGAGACCCAGTACTTC	CASRGTGQETQYF
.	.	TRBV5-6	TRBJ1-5	TGTGCCAGCAGCTTGGACAGGGATAGCAATCAGCCCCAGCATTTT	CASSLDRDSNQPQHF
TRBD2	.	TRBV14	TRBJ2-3	TGTGCCAGCAGCCAGCGGAGCGGGAGGGCTCATACGCAGTATTTT	CASSQRSGRAHTQYF
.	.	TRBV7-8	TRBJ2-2	TGTGCCAGCAGCCCGGACTGGAACACCGGGGAGCTGTTTTTT	CASSPDWNTGELFF
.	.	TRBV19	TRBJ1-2	TGTGCCAGTAGTGGACAAAACTTCTATGGCTACACCTTC	CASSGQNFYGYTF
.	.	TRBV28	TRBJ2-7	TGTGCCAGCAGGTCGCTAGGTAGCTCCTACGAGCAGTACTTC	CASRSLGSSYEQYF
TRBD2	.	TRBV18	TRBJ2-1	TGTGCCAGCTCACCCCTAGCGGGGGGGCCGAATGAGCAGTTCTTC	CASSPLAGGPNEQFF
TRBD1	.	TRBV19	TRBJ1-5	TGTGCCAGTAGTATAGGGGACAGGGTGGTTCAGCCCCAGCATTTT	CASSIGDRVVQPQHF
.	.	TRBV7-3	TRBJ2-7	TGTGCCAGCAGCTCGGTCCCAGGGTATGGAGAGCAGTACTTC	CASSSVPGYGEQYF
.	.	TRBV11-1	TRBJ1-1	TGTGCCAGCAGCTTTTACAGAGACACTGAAGCTTTCTTT	CASSFYRDTEAFF
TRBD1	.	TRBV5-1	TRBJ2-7	TGCGCCAGCAGCTTGGAGACAGGGCCCTACGAGCAGTACTTC	CASSLETGPYEQYF
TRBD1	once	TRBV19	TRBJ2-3	TGTGCCAGTACGGGACAGCGCCATCCTACTAGCACAGATACGCAGTATTTT	CASTGQRHPTSTDTQYF
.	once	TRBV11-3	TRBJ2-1	TGTGCCAGCAGCTTAGGACGGAGCTCCTACAATGAGCAGTTCTTC	CASSLGRSSYNEQFF
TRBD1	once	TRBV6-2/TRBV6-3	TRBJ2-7	TGTGCCAGCAGTTCCGGGACAGGGGGCCTCAACGAGCAGTACTTC	CASSSGTGGLNEQYF
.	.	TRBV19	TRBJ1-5	TGTGCCAGTTCCCTAGACGGATATAGCAATCAGCCCCAGCATTTT	CASSLDGYSNQPQHF
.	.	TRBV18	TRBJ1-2	TGTGCCAGCTCACCAGAGGCCCCCAATTATGGCTACACCTTC	CASSPEAPNYGYTF